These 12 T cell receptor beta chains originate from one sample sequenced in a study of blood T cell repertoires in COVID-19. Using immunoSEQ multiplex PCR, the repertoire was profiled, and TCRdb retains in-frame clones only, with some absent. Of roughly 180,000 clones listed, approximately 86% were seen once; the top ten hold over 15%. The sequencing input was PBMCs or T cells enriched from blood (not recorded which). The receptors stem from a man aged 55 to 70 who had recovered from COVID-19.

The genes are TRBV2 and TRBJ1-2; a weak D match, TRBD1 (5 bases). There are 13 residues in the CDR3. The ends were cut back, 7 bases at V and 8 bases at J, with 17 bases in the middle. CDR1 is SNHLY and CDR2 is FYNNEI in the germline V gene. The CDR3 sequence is CASIAGGGQGYTF. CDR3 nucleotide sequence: TGTGCCAGCATCGCTGGGGGGGGTCAAGGCTACACCTTC. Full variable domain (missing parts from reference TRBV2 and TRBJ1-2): EPEVTQTPSHQVTQMGQEVILRCVPISNHLYFYWYRQILGQKVEFLVSFYNNEISEKSEIFDDQFSVERPDGSNFTLKIRSTKLEDSAMYFCASIAGGGQGYTFGSGTRLTVV.

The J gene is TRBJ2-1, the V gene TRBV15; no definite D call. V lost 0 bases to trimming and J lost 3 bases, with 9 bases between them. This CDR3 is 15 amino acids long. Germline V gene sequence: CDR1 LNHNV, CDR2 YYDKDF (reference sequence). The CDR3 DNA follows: TGTGCCACCAGCAGAGATTATAACGGCTACAATGAGCAGTTCTTC. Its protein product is CATSRDYNGYNEQFF.

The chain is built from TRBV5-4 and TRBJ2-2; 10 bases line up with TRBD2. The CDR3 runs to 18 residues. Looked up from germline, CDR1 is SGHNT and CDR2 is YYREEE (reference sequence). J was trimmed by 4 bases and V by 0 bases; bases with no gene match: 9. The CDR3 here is CASSLGLAGAPGTGELFF. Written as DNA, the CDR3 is TGTGCCAGCAGCTTGGGGCTAGCGGGAGCGCCGGGCACCGGGGAGCTGTTTTTT.

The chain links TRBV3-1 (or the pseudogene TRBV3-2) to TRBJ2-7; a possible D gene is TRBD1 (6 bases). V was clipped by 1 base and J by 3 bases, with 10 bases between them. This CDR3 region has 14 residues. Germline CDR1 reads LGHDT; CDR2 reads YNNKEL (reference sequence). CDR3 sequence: CASSQVRGSYEQYF. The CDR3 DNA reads TGTGCCAGCAGCCAAGTCAGGGGAAGCTACGAGCAGTACTTC.

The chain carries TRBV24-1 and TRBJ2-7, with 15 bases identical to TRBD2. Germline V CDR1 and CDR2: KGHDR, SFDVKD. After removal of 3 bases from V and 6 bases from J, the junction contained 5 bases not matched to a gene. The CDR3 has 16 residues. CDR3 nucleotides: TGTGCCACCAGTGATGGGACTAGCGGGAGGTGGGGCGAGCAGTACTTC. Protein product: CATSDGTSGRWGEQYF.

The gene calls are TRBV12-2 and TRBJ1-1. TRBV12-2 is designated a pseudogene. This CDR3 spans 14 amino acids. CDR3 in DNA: TGTGCAAGTCGCTTAGCTTCTACTATAGATGAAGCTTTCTTT. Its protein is CASRLASTIDEAFF.

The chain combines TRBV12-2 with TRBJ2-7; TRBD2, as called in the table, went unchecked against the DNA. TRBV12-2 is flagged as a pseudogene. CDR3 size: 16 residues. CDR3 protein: CASRSLAGQLSYEQYF. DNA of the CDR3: TGTGCAAGTCGCTCGTTAGCGGGACAATTATCTTACGAGCAGTACTTC.

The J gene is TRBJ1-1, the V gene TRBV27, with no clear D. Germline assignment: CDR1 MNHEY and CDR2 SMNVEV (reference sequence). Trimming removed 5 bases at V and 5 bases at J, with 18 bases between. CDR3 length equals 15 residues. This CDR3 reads CASSPQPDARTEAFF. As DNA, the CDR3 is TGTGCCAGCAGTCCCCAACCAGACGCCAGGACTGAAGCTTTCTTT.

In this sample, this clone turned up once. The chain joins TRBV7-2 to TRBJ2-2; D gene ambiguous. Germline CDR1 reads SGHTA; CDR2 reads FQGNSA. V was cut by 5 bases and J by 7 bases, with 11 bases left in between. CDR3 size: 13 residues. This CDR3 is CASSARVGGELFF. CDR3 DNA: TGTGCCAGCAGCGCAAGAGTTGGCGGGGAGCTGTTTTTT.

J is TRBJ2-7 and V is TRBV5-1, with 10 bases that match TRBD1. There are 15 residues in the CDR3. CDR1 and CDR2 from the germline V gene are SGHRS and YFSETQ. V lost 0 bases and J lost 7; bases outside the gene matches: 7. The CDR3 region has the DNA TGCGCCAGCAGCTTGGTGGGGACAGGGGTGAGTGAGCAGTACTTC. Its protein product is CASSLVGTGVSEQYF.

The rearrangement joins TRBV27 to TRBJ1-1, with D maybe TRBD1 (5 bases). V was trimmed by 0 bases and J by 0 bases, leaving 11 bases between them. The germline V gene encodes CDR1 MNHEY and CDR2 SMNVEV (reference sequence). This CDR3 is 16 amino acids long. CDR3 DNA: TGTGCCAGCAGTTTATCGGCCCCGGGGGTGAACACTGAAGCTTTCTTT. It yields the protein CASSLSAPGVNTEAFF.

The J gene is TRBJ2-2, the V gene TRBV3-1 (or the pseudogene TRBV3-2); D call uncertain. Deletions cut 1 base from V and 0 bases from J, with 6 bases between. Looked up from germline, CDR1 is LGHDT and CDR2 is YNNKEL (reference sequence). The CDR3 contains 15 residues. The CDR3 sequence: CASSQGHSNTGELFF. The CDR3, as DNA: TGTGCCAGCAGCCAAGGACACTCGAACACCGGGGAGCTGTTTTTT.